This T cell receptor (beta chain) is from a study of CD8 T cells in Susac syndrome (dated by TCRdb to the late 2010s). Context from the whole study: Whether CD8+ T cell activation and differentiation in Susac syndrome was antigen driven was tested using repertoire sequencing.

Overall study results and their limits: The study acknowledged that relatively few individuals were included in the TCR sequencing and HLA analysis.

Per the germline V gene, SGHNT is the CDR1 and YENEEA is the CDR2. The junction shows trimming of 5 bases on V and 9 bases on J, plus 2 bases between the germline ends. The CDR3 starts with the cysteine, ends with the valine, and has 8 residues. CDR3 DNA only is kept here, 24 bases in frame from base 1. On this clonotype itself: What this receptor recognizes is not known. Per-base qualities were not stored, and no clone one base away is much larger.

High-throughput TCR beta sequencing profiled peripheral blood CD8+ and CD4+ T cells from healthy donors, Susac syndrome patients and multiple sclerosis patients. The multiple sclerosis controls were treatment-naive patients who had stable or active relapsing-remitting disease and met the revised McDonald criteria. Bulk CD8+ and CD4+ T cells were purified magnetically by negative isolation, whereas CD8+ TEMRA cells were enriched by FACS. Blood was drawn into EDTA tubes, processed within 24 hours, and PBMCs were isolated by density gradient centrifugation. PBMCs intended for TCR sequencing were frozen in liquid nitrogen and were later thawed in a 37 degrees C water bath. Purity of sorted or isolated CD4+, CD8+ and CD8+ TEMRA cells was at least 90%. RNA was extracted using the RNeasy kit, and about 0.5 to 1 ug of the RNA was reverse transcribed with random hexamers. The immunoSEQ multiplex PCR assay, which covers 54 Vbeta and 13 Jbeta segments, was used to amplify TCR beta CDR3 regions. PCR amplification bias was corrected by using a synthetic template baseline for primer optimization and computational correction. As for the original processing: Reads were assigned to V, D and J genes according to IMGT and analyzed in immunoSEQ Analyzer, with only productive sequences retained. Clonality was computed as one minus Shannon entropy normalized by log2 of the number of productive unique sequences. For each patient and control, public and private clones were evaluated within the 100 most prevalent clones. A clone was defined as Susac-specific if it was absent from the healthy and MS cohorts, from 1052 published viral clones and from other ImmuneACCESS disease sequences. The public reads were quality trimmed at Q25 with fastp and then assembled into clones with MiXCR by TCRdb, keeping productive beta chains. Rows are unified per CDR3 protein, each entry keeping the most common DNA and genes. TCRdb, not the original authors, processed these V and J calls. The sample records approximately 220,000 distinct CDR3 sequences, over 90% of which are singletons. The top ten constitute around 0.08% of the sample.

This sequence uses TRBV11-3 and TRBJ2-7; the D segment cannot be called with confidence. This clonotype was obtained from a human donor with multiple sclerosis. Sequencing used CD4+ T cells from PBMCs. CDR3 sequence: CASSPQYV. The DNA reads TGTGCCAGCAGCCCGCAGTACGTC.